The rows below give T cell receptor beta chains drawn from one sample of a study of response to subunit inactivated influenza vaccine. In TCRdb, the RT-PCR reads were re-called with MiXCR into one record per CDR3 protein. The sample lists approximately 250,000 distinct CDR3 sequences, 10% to 15% occurring once. Sequences were derived from non-naive T cells sorted from PBMCs, sampled around 15 days before vaccination. Every receptor here comes from a man between 45 and 60 years old who received an inactivated influenza vaccine. CDR3s include the opening cysteine and the closing phenylalanine or tryptophan. Fields, in order: V gene, clone size, D gene, J gene, CDR3 DNA, CDR3 protein. The D gene is left open where the match is weak. Clone size is not always given. Where it is, it says once, few, many or a class for expanded clones.

TRBV20-1,few,TRBD1,TRBJ2-1,TGCAGTGCTAGAGATTCCGGGACAGTTTCCTACAATGAGCAGTTCTTC,CSARDSGTVSYNEQFF
TRBV11-3,-,TRBD2,TRBJ2-2,TGTGCCAGCAGCTTAGATTCGGGAGGAGGGAGCACCGGGGAGCTGTTTTTT,CASSLDSGGGSTGELFF
TRBV12-3/TRBV12-4,few,TRBD1,TRBJ1-2,TGTGCCAGCAGCCCGGACAGGGGTCTTGCGGGCTACACCTTC,CASSPDRGLAGYTF
TRBV9,-,TRBD1,TRBJ2-7,TGTGCCAGCAGCGCGGGACAGGCGAGCTCCTACGAGCAGTACTTC,CASSAGQASSYEQYF
TRBV4-1,-,-,TRBJ2-3,TGCGCCAGCAGCGACCCAGAAGTTACGCAGTATTTT,CASSDPEVTQYF
TRBV4-1,-,TRBD2,TRBJ2-1,TGCGCCAGCAGCCGCACCTTCCAGCGGGGTTATAATGAGCAGTTCTTC,CASSRTFQRGYNEQFF
TRBV6-1,few,-,TRBJ1-5,TGTGCCAGCAGTGACAGCGGGTACAATCAGCCCCAGCATTTT,CASSDSGYNQPQHF
TRBV5-1,many,-,TRBJ2-1,TGCGCCAGCGGCCCAACTGGGAGCTCCTACAATGAGCAGTTCTTC,CASGPTGSSYNEQFF
TRBV5-1,few,-,TRBJ2-2,TGCGCCAGTAACCCAGATTCCCCTAGCGGGGAGCTGTTTTTT,CASNPDSPSGELFF
TRBV14,many,TRBD2,TRBJ2-1,TGTGCCAGCAGCCGCTACTTCTCCCCTAGCGGACCCTTTTACAATGAGCAGTTCTTC,CASSRYFSPSGPFYNEQFF